A selection of T cell receptor beta chains follows, all from one sample in a study of T cell repertoires in cytomegalovirus infection. What these receptors recognize is not known. In TCRdb, the reads were re-called with MiXCR into one record per CDR3 protein. The repertoire holds 310,000 or so distinct CDR3 sequences, with just under 25% as singletons. Here the sequenced sample was cultured PBMCs, taken from culture after CMV antigen stimulation. These receptors all stem from a human donor in good health (CMV status not recorded). Some clones in this sample may be carry-over from other donors' samples. The conserved cysteine and the conserved F or W are not part of the CDR3 here. The order of the fields is V gene, J gene, CDR3 length, clone size, CDR3 protein. Only some rows state a clone size, as once, few, many or a class for expanded clones.

TRBV27	TRBJ1-5	12	-	ASSPMGAWQPQH
TRBV18	TRBJ2-1	15	-	ASSPGGGTASYNEQF
TRBV24-1	TRBJ1-2	12	-	ATSDLNRAYGYT
TRBV6-1	TRBJ2-7	11	few	ASRSGSTYEQY
TRBV7-2	TRBJ1-2	11	many	ASSLSGAEGYT
TRBV6-1	TRBJ2-1	12	-	ASRAGLGLNEQF
TRBV5-1	TRBJ2-1	15	-	ASSLSGQRATYNEQF
TRBV14	TRBJ2-1	14	-	ASSQDGLAPYNEQF
TRBV6-2/TRBV6-3	TRBJ2-3	14	-	ASSYSWLTSTDTQY
TRBV6-2/TRBV6-3	TRBJ2-5	13	-	ASSAPSPEPETQY
TRBV18	TRBJ1-1	11	-	ASSPSGWAEAF
TRBV28	TRBJ2-7	12	-	ASSLENRVHEQY
TRBV7-8	TRBJ1-5	13	few	ASSFRPGSNQPQH
TRBV12-3/TRBV12-4	TRBJ2-6	13	few	ASRYTVSGANVLT
TRBV11-2	TRBJ2-5	14	-	ASSLESGRSQETQY
TRBV11-2	TRBJ1-1	10	many	ASSLVGAEAF